One sample yielded the 3 T cell receptor beta chains listed below, sequenced in a study of T cells in tuberculosis. The method was immunoSEQ multiplex PCR; TCRdb's version includes in-frame clones alone and lacks a portion of them. The repertoire holds about 40,000 clones, with around 92% as singletons. Input material: PBMCs. The source of these receptors is a donor between 5 and 29 years old with latent tuberculosis or without tuberculosis infection. Some clones in this sample may be carry-over from other donors' samples.

The chain is built from TRBV27 and TRBJ2-1; 8 bases are shared with TRBD2. Trimming removed 3 bases from V and 2 bases from J; junction bases left unmatched: 3. The germline CDR1 and CDR2 sequences are MNHEY and SMNVEV (reference sequence). CDR3 length equals 15 residues. This chain's CDR3 is CASSFSGLAYNEQFF. Here the CDR3 DNA reads TGTGCCAGCAGTTTTTCGGGACTAGCCTACAATGAGCAGTTCTTC.

The genes are TRBV7-2 and TRBJ2-3, with 7 bases that match TRBD2. Germline loops: CDR1 SGHTA, CDR2 FQGNSA. V lost 1 base, J lost 2 bases, and 6 bases stayed unmatched. The CDR3 consists of 16 residues. In nucleotides, the CDR3 is TGTGCCAGCAGCTTAGTAGCCCTAGCGGTCACAGATACGCAGTATTTT. Translation gives CASSLVALAVTDTQYF.

The rearrangement uses TRBV10-3 and TRBJ2-3; no clear D. CDR3 size: 12 residues. V was cut by 3 bases and J by 3 bases, with 4 bases left in between. Germline CDR1 and CDR2: ENHRY and SYGVKD. CDR3 amino acids: CAISDLTDTQYF. CDR3 in DNA: TGTGCCATCAGTGACCTGACAGATACGCAGTATTTT.